This entry is about one TCR beta chain. Its target is unknown. Other DNA sequences in this sample translate to the same CDR3. The data originate from a study of beta chain features in type 1 diabetes. Study-wide findings and caveats: Type 1 diabetes patients had VDJ junctions that carried fewer insertions and more deletions.

Investigators reverse transcribed all isolated RNA, so they sequenced expressed TCRB transcripts. Generated by immunoSEQ multiplex PCR, the TCRdb table keeps only in-frame clones and is missing some. This sample carries 900,000 or so clones, about a sixth of them seen once, and the ten largest clones take roughly 0.025%. The clonotype comes from a young woman in good health. The sample comprised naive CD4+ T cells from blood.

CDR3 loop: CASSQGGLAGVTDTQYF. Written as DNA, the CDR3 is TGCGCCAGCAGCCAAGGGGGACTAGCGGGCGTCACAGATACGCAGTATTTT. The chain joins TRBV4-3 to TRBJ2-3; TRBD2 matches 12 bases. The length of the CDR3 is 17 residues. The J segment lost 2 bases and the V segment lost 1 base, leaving 4 bases of the junction unmatched. In germline, CDR1 is LGHNA, CDR2 YSLEER.